Below, 26 T cell receptor beta chains from the same sample are listed, as sequenced in a study of blood T cells in healthy people across ages. A second PCR, run for roughly 7 to 12 cycles, used a sample-barcoded 5' primer plus a J-beta primer mix. One entry per CDR3 protein results from TCRdb running MiXCR on the 5' RACE reads. The sample has hundreds of thousands of distinct CDR3 sequences, more than 20% seen once. The specimen sequenced was blood. The receptors originated from a man in his 70s in good health.

The sample holds many counts of this clonotype. This chain joins TRBV2 and TRBJ1-1; D remains unclear. CDR1 SNHLY and CDR2 FYNNEI come from the germline V gene. Deletions cut 7 bases from V and 1 base from J, with 7 bases between. The length of the CDR3 is 12 residues. The CDR3 protein is CASIFGNTEAFF. In DNA form, the CDR3 reads TGTGCCAGCATTTTTGGGAACACTGAAGCTTTCTTT.

This clonotype has just one count. CDR3: CASSREGLTYEQYF. The CDR3 DNA is TGTGCCAGCAGCCGCGAGGGATTGACATACGAGCAGTACTTC. V is TRBV3-1 and J is TRBJ2-7, with a weak D call TRBD2 (5 bases). Trimming removed 4 bases at V and 4 bases at J, with 14 bases between. Germline lookup yields CDR1 LGHDT and CDR2 YNNKEL (reference sequence). The CDR3 is 14 amino acids.

This clonotype was found a few times. The chain joins TRBV27 to TRBJ2-5; 9 bases are a match to TRBD2. This CDR3 region has 17 residues. V lost 2 bases, J lost 5 bases, and 12 bases stayed unmatched. Germline V CDR1 and CDR2: MNHEY, SMNVEV (reference sequence). The CDR3 protein is CASSLGTSRTGVETQYF. CDR3 DNA sequence: TGTGCCAGCAGTTTAGGGACTAGCAGGACTGGTGTGGAGACCCAGTACTTC.

This clonotype was counted between two and nine times. The chain uses TRBV2 and TRBJ2-7; D may be TRBD1 (6 bases). CDR1 is SNHLY and CDR2 is FYNNEI in the germline V gene. Trimming removed 5 bases at V and 0 bases at J, with 14 bases between. This CDR3 is built from 15 residues. In nucleotides, the CDR3 is TGTGCCAGCAGTCCTCGGACAGTGCGCTCCTACGAGCAGTACTTC. Translation gives CASSPRTVRSYEQYF.

This chain connects TRBV9 to TRBJ2-7; D uncertain. The end of the DNA is better explained by TRBJ2-5, so the J call may be wrong. The CDR3 runs to 14 residues. Germline assignment: CDR1 SGDLS and CDR2 YYNGEE. CDR3 in DNA: TGTGCCAGCAGCGTAGGGGTCAACCAAGAGACCCAGTACTTC. Translated, it gives CASSVGVNQETQYF.

V usage is TRBV5-1 and J usage is TRBJ2-7; the D gene is possibly TRBD2 (5 bases). CDR1 is SGHRS, CDR2 YFSETQ, per germline. The CDR3 sequence is 16 residues long. The V end was cut by 1 base, the J end by 0 bases, with 14 bases between. CDR3 region: CASSLRAVGSSYEQYF. The DNA for the CDR3 is TGCGCCAGCAGCTTGCGGGCAGTGGGGAGCTCCTACGAGCAGTACTTC.

V gene TRBV7-9 combines with J gene TRBJ2-3; D gene ambiguous. The DNA end favors TRBJ1-5, so the J call may be wrong. The CDR3 spans 15 residues. Germline CDR1 is SEHNR and CDR2 is FQNEAQ (reference sequence). The CDR3 spells CASSERLDSTDTQHF. DNA for the CDR3: TGTGCCAGCAGCGAAAGACTAGATAGCACAGATACGCAGCATTTT.

This chain links TRBV7-2 with TRBJ2-5; 9 bases align to TRBD2. The last part of the DNA fits TRBJ2-7 better; the J call may be wrong. Germline-derived CDR1 and CDR2 are SGHTA and FQGNSA. The CDR3 spans 14 residues. CDR3 DNA: TGTGCCAGCAGCCTCCTCAGCGGGAGGAACGAGCAGTACTTC. Its protein is CASSLLSGRNEQYF.

About this clonotype: Germline and junction disagree at one end, which may indicate a read error. The chain recombines TRBV15 with TRBJ2-2; 7 bases are a match to TRBD1. The CDR3 is 16 residues long. From germline, CDR1 is LNHNV and CDR2 YYDKDF (reference sequence). The CDR3 reads CAASSGQDLVTGELFF. In nucleotides, the CDR3 is TGTGCCGCCAGCAGCGGACAGGATTTGGTCACCGGGGAGCTGTTTTTT.

This clonotype turned up a few times. The chain has TRBV20-1 and TRBJ1-1, with TRBD1 as a possible D gene (6 bases). The CDR3 is 14 amino acids. Trimming took off 5 bases at V and 0 bases at J, with 13 bases between the two ends. Germline CDR1 reads DFQATT; CDR2 reads SNEGSKA (reference sequence). This CDR3 reads CSAGQPHMNTEAFF. The CDR3 nucleotides are TGCAGTGCTGGACAGCCTCACATGAACACTGAAGCTTTCTTT.

This clonotype has at least ten counts. The V and J genes are TRBV3-1 and TRBJ2-2, with no clear D. V lost 4 bases and J 0 bases, leaving 6 bases between the germline ends. Germline values: CDR1 LGHDT, CDR2 YNNKEL (reference sequence). This CDR3 is 14 amino acids long. CDR3 in amino acids: CASSRGTNTGELFF. In nucleotides, the CDR3 is TGTGCCAGCAGCCGAGGAACGAACACCGGGGAGCTGTTTTTT.

This clonotype was seen more than once but under ten times. The rearrangement joins TRBV5-6 to TRBJ1-4, with 11 bases aligning to TRBD1. Germline V gives CDR1 SGHDT, CDR2 YYEEEE. The CDR3 consists of 17 residues. V was clipped by 4 bases and J by 8 bases; unmatched bases: 13. CDR3 sequence: CASSVVSGQGAGEKLFF. CDR3 DNA: TGTGCCAGCAGCGTTGTAAGCGGACAGGGGGCAGGAGAAAAACTGTTTTTT.

The rearrangement links TRBV20-1 to TRBJ2-6; 7 bases are shared with TRBD1. The CDR3 spans 15 residues. The V segment lost 1 base and the J segment 4 bases; nucleotides outside the gene matches: 4. The germline CDR1 and CDR2 sequences are DFQATT and SNEGSKA (reference sequence). CDR3 sequence reads: CSARADRAGANVLTF. As DNA, the CDR3 is TGCAGTGCTAGAGCCGACAGGGCCGGGGCCAACGTCCTGACTTTC.

This chain links TRBV7-2 with TRBJ2-7; TRBD2 agrees at 12 bases. This CDR3 contains 14 residues. Germline CDR1 and CDR2: SGHTA and FQGNSA. V lost 6 bases, J lost 6 bases, and 6 bases stayed unmatched. The CDR3 sequence is CASRLLAGGGEQYF. The CDR3 DNA is TGTGCCAGCAGGCTACTAGCGGGAGGAGGCGAGCAGTACTTC.

This chain uses TRBV20-1 with TRBJ2-1; maybe TRBD2 (5 bases). The DNA end is more similar to TRBJ2-7, so the J call may be wrong. The germline gives CDR1 DFQATT, CDR2 SNEGSKA (reference sequence). The CDR3 is made up of 12 amino acids. The CDR3 region has the DNA TGCAGTGCTAGAGACGGGGTTGACGAGCAGTACTTC. It translates to CSARDGVDEQYF.

Ten or more counts support this clonotype. The chain links TRBV29-1 to TRBJ2-3; D is uncertain. The length of the CDR3 is 13 residues. Trimming pared 5 bases from V and 2 bases from J, leaving 11 bases between. CDR1 is SQVTM, CDR2 ANQGSEA, per germline. CDR3: CSVTRRLTDTQYF. The CDR3 region has the DNA TGCAGCGTTACCAGGCGGCTCACAGATACGCAGTATTTT.

This clonotype was observed a handful of times. This chain uses TRBV11-2 with TRBJ2-7; TRBD2 might be the D (5 bases). V shed 2 bases and J shed 3 bases, with 14 bases lying between them. The CDR3 loop spans 15 amino acids. CDR1 is SGHAT, CDR2 FQNNGV, per germline. The CDR3 sequence: CASSLSVPGLYEQYF. The CDR3 DNA is TGTGCCAGCAGCTTATCAGTCCCTGGACTCTACGAGCAGTACTTC.

This clonotype was seen a few times. The genes are TRBV20-1 and TRBJ2-1, with TRBD2 matching over 7 bases. The V gene's germline CDR1 is DFQATT and CDR2 SNEGSKA (reference sequence). The CDR3 length is 14 residues. The V and J ends lost 4 bases and 5 bases, in that order; junction bases with no gene match: 8. The CDR3 DNA reads as TGCAGTGCTATCGACAGCGGGGTGAACAATGAGCAGTTCTTC. Residues: CSAIDSGVNNEQFF.

This clonotype has more than one count but fewer than ten. The rearrangement links TRBV7-2 to TRBJ2-1; D is possibly TRBD2 (6 bases). The V end was cut by 1 base, the J end by 2 bases, with 9 bases between. Germline CDR1 SGHTA, CDR2 FQGNSA. The CDR3 extends over 15 amino acids. As DNA, the CDR3 is TGTGCCAGCAGCTTAGTAACGGGGGCCTACAATGAGCAGTTCTTC. Translating gives CASSLVTGAYNEQFF.

V gene TRBV20-1 combines with J gene TRBJ1-3; D unresolved. V dropped 3 bases and J dropped 0 bases, with 12 bases sitting between them. CDR1 and CDR2 from the germline V gene are DFQATT and SNEGSKA (reference sequence). The CDR3 runs 15 residues. As DNA, the CDR3 is TGCAGTGCTAGGGACGGCGGCCACTCTGGAAACACCATATATTTT. Encoded protein: CSARDGGHSGNTIYF.

This clonotype has just a few counts. The chain links TRBV6-1 to TRBJ1-2; D ambiguous. The CDR3 extends over 14 amino acids. The ends were cut back, 0 bases at V and 4 bases at J, with 9 bases in the middle. Germline V gives CDR1 MNHNS, CDR2 SASEGT. CDR3 protein: CASSEANRFYGYTF. CDR3 nucleotide sequence: TGTGCCAGCAGTGAAGCGAACCGTTTCTATGGCTACACCTTC.

The rearrangement joins TRBV5-1 to TRBJ2-1; weak D call: TRBD2 (5 bases). CDR3 length equals 14 residues. The V end was cut by 4 bases, the J end by 5 bases, with 13 bases between. CDR1 is SGHRS, CDR2 YFSETQ, per germline. CDR3 sequence (DNA): TGCGCCAGCAGCCTCGGACTTAACGACAATGAGCAGTTCTTC. As protein: CASSLGLNDNEQFF.

This clonotype was detected a few times. The gene calls are TRBV9 and TRBJ2-7; 8 nucleotides match TRBD1. The ends lost 0 bases at V and 10 bases at J; junction bases unmatched: 12. This CDR3 region has 15 residues. Germline V gives CDR1 SGDLS, CDR2 YYNGEE. The CDR3 DNA reads TGTGCCAGCAGCGTAGTGGCAGGGGGCCAAGAGATCCAGTACTTC. Its protein product is CASSVVAGGQEIQYF. The entire variable domain, with the rest obtained from reference TRBV9 and TRBJ2-7, is as follows: DSGVTQTPKHLITATGQRVTLRCSPRSGDLSVYWYQQSLDQGLQFLIQYYNGEERAKGNILERFSAQQFPDLHSELNLSSLELGDSALYFCASSVVAGGQEIQYFGPGTRLTVT.

This clonotype has more than one count but fewer than ten. The CDR3 protein is CASGQGASTDTQYF. Here the CDR3 DNA reads TGTGCCAGCGGACAGGGGGCTAGCACAGATACGCAGTATTTT. The rearrangement links TRBV27 to TRBJ2-3; TRBD1 aligns across 11 bases. The CDR3 spans 14 residues. Germline values: CDR1 MNHEY, CDR2 SMNVEV (reference sequence). Losses at the gene ends were 8 bases for V and 0 bases for J; bases not matched to a gene: 1.

A few counts support this clonotype. The chain couples TRBV20-1 to TRBJ2-5; weak D call: TRBD2 (5 bases). The CDR3 totals 13 residues. Deletions cut 0 bases from V and 5 bases from J, with 10 bases between. Germline CDR1 DFQATT, CDR2 SNEGSKA (reference sequence). The CDR3 reads CSARDLRVETQYF. The CDR3 nucleotides are TGCAGTGCTAGAGATTTGAGGGTGGAGACCCAGTACTTC.

This clonotype appeared a few times. V usage is TRBV6-5 and J usage is TRBJ2-1; TRBD2 matches at 8 bases. Germline CDR1 MNHEY, CDR2 SVGAGI. The CDR3 consists of 16 residues. V shed 0 bases and J 5 bases; nucleotides not matched to a gene: 6. In DNA form, the CDR3 reads TGTGCCAGCAGTTACTCGAAACTAGCGGAGCACAATGAGCAGTTCTTC. This codes for CASSYSKLAEHNEQFF.